A selection of T cell receptor beta chains follows, all from one sample in a study of radiotherapy plus CTLA-4 blockade in lung cancer. Here immunoSEQ multiplex PCR was the method, and the copy in TCRdb shows in-frame clones only, minus some. The repertoire has some 23,000 clones, about 73% of them found once; the top ten carry more than 3.5%. Here the sequenced sample was peripheral blood, taken from a patient treated with radiotherapy plus ipilimumab. These receptor sequences come from a human donor with non-small cell lung cancer who had stable disease on radiotherapy plus ipilimumab. Each CDR3 is given with its conserved first and last residue. The order of the fields is D gene, V gene, J gene, CDR3 protein. D genes are given only for firm matches.

d_call: -; v_call: TRBV9; j_call: TRBJ2-1; cdr3_aa: CASSALGGVSYNEQFF
d_call: TRBD2; v_call: TRBV7-2; j_call: TRBJ2-1; cdr3_aa: CASSSQTSGGDNEQFF
d_call: -; v_call: TRBV7-3; j_call: TRBJ1-1; cdr3_aa: CASSLGAIAEAFF
d_call: TRBD1; v_call: TRBV9; j_call: TRBJ1-2; cdr3_aa: CASSSHDRGMGTF
d_call: -; v_call: TRBV14; j_call: TRBJ2-7; cdr3_aa: CASSEAITGVEQYF
d_call: TRBD1; v_call: TRBV7-8; j_call: TRBJ1-2; cdr3_aa: CASSNIQTGVYGYTF
d_call: -; v_call: TRBV7-8; j_call: TRBJ1-5; cdr3_aa: CASSLVGTRDQPQHF
d_call: TRBD2; v_call: TRBV5-1; j_call: TRBJ2-3; cdr3_aa: CASSLEGTSTPDTQYF
d_call: -; v_call: TRBV7-2; j_call: TRBJ1-5; cdr3_aa: CASSLSGQDNQPQHF
d_call: -; v_call: TRBV7-9; j_call: TRBJ2-1; cdr3_aa: CASSIRDASANEQFF
d_call: TRBD2; v_call: TRBV10-2; j_call: TRBJ2-5; cdr3_aa: CASSEELAGIGETQYF
d_call: -; v_call: TRBV7-3; j_call: TRBJ2-3; cdr3_aa: CASSLAGGTDTQYF
d_call: TRBD2; v_call: TRBV15; j_call: TRBJ2-1; cdr3_aa: CATSRKVPGGSGNEQFF
d_call: -; v_call: TRBV6-5; j_call: TRBJ2-7; cdr3_aa: CASIGPGRAPYEQYF
d_call: -; v_call: TRBV4-3; j_call: TRBJ1-2; cdr3_aa: CASSQDPGTNYGYTF
d_call: TRBD2; v_call: TRBV28; j_call: TRBJ2-7; cdr3_aa: CASSFQRELNEQYF
d_call: -; v_call: TRBV7-7; j_call: TRBJ2-2; cdr3_aa: CASSLKVGTGELFF
d_call: -; v_call: TRBV6-6; j_call: TRBJ2-3; cdr3_aa: CASRRQRDGEDTQYF
d_call: TRBD1; v_call: TRBV14; j_call: TRBJ1-3; cdr3_aa: CASSPWSGQTGNTIYF
d_call: -; v_call: TRBV7-6; j_call: TRBJ2-5; cdr3_aa: CASSPMGETQYF
d_call: -; v_call: TRBV19; j_call: TRBJ1-2; cdr3_aa: CASSMTRGYGYTF
d_call: -; v_call: TRBV19; j_call: TRBJ2-2; cdr3_aa: CASSVRGGELFF
d_call: -; v_call: TRBV7-2; j_call: TRBJ1-2; cdr3_aa: CASSLAPAGQRYGYTF
d_call: -; v_call: TRBV6-1; j_call: TRBJ2-7; cdr3_aa: CASSVRREAAYEQYF
d_call: -; v_call: TRBV5-6; j_call: TRBJ1-2; cdr3_aa: CASSSLRIHGYTF
d_call: TRBD2; v_call: TRBV11-3; j_call: TRBJ2-7; cdr3_aa: CASSLGGSYEQYF
d_call: TRBD2; v_call: TRBV7-2; j_call: TRBJ2-7; cdr3_aa: CASTLLASGTNAHEQYF
d_call: TRBD2; v_call: TRBV6-1; j_call: TRBJ2-2; cdr3_aa: CASSDQREGLPGELFF
d_call: -; v_call: TRBV14; j_call: TRBJ2-7; cdr3_aa: CASSLRQLGEQYF
d_call: -; v_call: TRBV28; j_call: TRBJ2-7; cdr3_aa: CASSLPPPAVEQYF
d_call: TRBD2; v_call: TRBV7-9; j_call: TRBJ2-1; cdr3_aa: CASSLGLAGDGEQFF
d_call: -; v_call: TRBV28; j_call: TRBJ2-3; cdr3_aa: CASREVGAAGPSRF
d_call: TRBD1; v_call: TRBV14; j_call: TRBJ2-7; cdr3_aa: CASSMRWDRGLGEQYF
d_call: TRBD1; v_call: TRBV4-3; j_call: TRBJ1-2; cdr3_aa: CASSQGDSNYGYTF
d_call: TRBD2; v_call: TRBV27; j_call: TRBJ2-7; cdr3_aa: CASSFSTKGKPGRDVYEQYF
d_call: -; v_call: TRBV18; j_call: TRBJ1-2; cdr3_aa: CASSPSHDPASYGYTF
d_call: -; v_call: TRBV6-1; j_call: TRBJ2-2; cdr3_aa: CASTPGVTGELFF
d_call: -; v_call: TRBV18; j_call: TRBJ2-6; cdr3_aa: CASSTPASGANVLTF
d_call: -; v_call: TRBV6-5; j_call: TRBJ1-5; cdr3_aa: CASSPTISNQPQHF
d_call: TRBD2; v_call: TRBV13; j_call: TRBJ2-4; cdr3_aa: CASSLERTGGWNIQYF
d_call: -; v_call: TRBV19; j_call: TRBJ2-7; cdr3_aa: CASRVDSRTYEQYF
d_call: TRBD1; v_call: TRBV19; j_call: TRBJ1-4; cdr3_aa: CATQDRRINEKLFF
d_call: TRBD2; v_call: TRBV13; j_call: TRBJ2-3; cdr3_aa: CASSRGSSGLTDTQYF
d_call: -; v_call: TRBV27; j_call: TRBJ1-1; cdr3_aa: CASSPVYPTEAFF
d_call: TRBD1; v_call: TRBV2; j_call: TRBJ2-7; cdr3_aa: CASRRYGQGRDEQYF
d_call: -; v_call: TRBV5-1; j_call: TRBJ2-5; cdr3_aa: CASSLVPTTGQETQYF